The next 13 T cell receptor beta chains were all read from a single sample in a study of cytomegalovirus exposure and HLA in healthy donors. PCR used 60 Vbeta primers and 13 Jbeta primers. Sequenced by immunoSEQ multiplex PCR; TCRdb stores in-frame clones only, minus some. The sample holds a few hundred thousand clones, 72% seen once. The sample consisted of PBMCs. Receptors originate from a female donor in good health and CMV-seronegative.

The chain uses TRBV18 and TRBJ2-5, with 12 bases fitting TRBD1. Trimming at V came to 0 bases and at J to 6 bases, leaving 2 bases not matched to a gene. Germline CDR1 is KGHSH and CDR2 is LQKENI. This CDR3 is built from 15 residues. CDR3 coding DNA: TGTGCCAGCTCACCACCGGGACAGGGGGCAAAGACCCAGTACTTC. This translates into CASSPPGQGAKTQYF.

This clone was observed a few times. J is TRBJ1-2 and V is TRBV30; D is uncertain. V was trimmed by 3 bases and J by 4 bases, leaving 9 bases between them. Germline loops: CDR1 GTSNPN, CDR2 SVGIG (reference sequence). The CDR3 spans 12 residues. The CDR3 loop is CAWSPYSYGYTF. DNA for the CDR3: TGTGCCTGGAGCCCTTACTCCTATGGCTACACCTTC.

This CDR3 is CASSFAGRGTGELFF. The CDR3 DNA is TGTGCCAGCAGTTTCGCGGGAAGGGGCACCGGGGAGCTGTTTTTT. This chain connects TRBV27 to TRBJ2-2, with D possibly TRBD2 on 6 matching bases. The V gene lost 3 bases and the J gene lost 4 bases, with 12 bases spanning the gap. This CDR3 comprises 15 residues. Germline V CDR1 and CDR2: MNHEY, SMNVEV (reference sequence).

This chain links TRBV27 with TRBJ2-7, with 11 bases that match TRBD2. V lost 3 bases, J lost 7 bases, and 8 bases stayed unmatched. The CDR3 sequence is 15 residues long. Germline CDR1 and CDR2: MNHEY and SMNVEV (reference sequence). The CDR3 is CASSLGLAGGPEQYF. Here the CDR3 DNA reads TGTGCCAGCAGTTTGGGCCTAGCGGGAGGACCTGAGCAGTACTTC.

The chain joins TRBV19 to TRBJ2-7; tentative D call: TRBD1 (6 bases). The V gene lost 5 bases and the J gene lost 1 base, with 15 bases spanning the gap. The CDR3 runs to 15 residues. Germline V gene sequence: CDR1 LNHDA, CDR2 SQIVND (reference sequence). The CDR3 region is CASSSGQTPSYEQYF. CDR3 sequence (DNA): TGTGCCAGTAGTTCCGGACAGACACCTTCCTACGAGCAGTACTTC.

This clone was counted a few times. The V call is TRBV19, the J call TRBJ1-2, with a tentative D call TRBD1 (5 bases). The CDR3 consists of 11 residues. V dropped 7 bases and J dropped 8 bases, with 11 bases sitting between them. Germline CDR1 and CDR2: LNHDA and SQIVND (reference sequence). CDR3 coding DNA: TGTGCCAGTAAAGGGAGGGGCGGCTACACCTTC. This sequence encodes CASKGRGGYTF.

The V call is TRBV6-6, the J call TRBJ2-7; D perhaps matches TRBD1 (6 bases). The CDR3 is 13 residues long. The germline V and J ends were trimmed by 1 base and 5 bases, with 9 bases remaining between them. Germline CDR1 is MNHNY and CDR2 is SVGAGI (reference sequence). CDR3: CASSYYRADEQYF. As DNA, the CDR3 is TGTGCCAGCAGTTACTACAGGGCAGACGAGCAGTACTTC.

The chain couples TRBV6-1 to TRBJ1-5; D is unresolved. The CDR3 sequence is 14 residues long. Germline V lookup: CDR1 MNHNS, CDR2 SASEGT. Trimming removed 3 bases at V and 3 bases at J, with 9 bases between. CDR3: CASSERENNQPQHF. As DNA, the CDR3 is TGTGCCAGCAGTGAGAGGGAGAACAATCAGCCCCAGCATTTT.

The chain uses TRBV28 and TRBJ2-5; D gene unclear. The J call may be in error: the DNA end matches TRBJ2-7 better. CDR3 length equals 12 residues. The germline gives CDR1 MDHEN, CDR2 SYDVKM. CDR3 DNA: TGTGCCAGCAGTTTTCAACCCTACGAGCAGTACTTC. This translates into CASSFQPYEQYF.

The chain carries TRBV6-6 and TRBJ2-3; maybe TRBD1 (6 bases). Deletions cut 6 bases from V and 5 bases from J, with 15 bases between. In germline, CDR1 is MNHNY, CDR2 SVGAGI (reference sequence). This CDR3 has 14 amino acids. CDR3 sequence: CASRHTGTGDTQYF. The CDR3 DNA is TGTGCCAGCAGGCATACAGGGACGGGAGATACGCAGTATTTT.

In DNA, the CDR3 is TGTGCCAGCAGTCCGGGACAGGGGCCGGCCGAGCAGTACTTC. Encoded protein: CASSPGQGPAEQYF. This rearrangement joins TRBV7-3 to TRBJ2-5, with TRBD1 matching 10 bases. The end of the DNA aligns better with TRBJ2-7, so the J call may be wrong. The CDR3 has 14 residues. Germline V gene sequence: CDR1 SGHTA, CDR2 FQGTGA.

The rearrangement links TRBV7-2 to TRBJ2-4; D call uncertain. V lost 0 bases to trimming and J lost 0 bases, with 9 bases between them. Germline V gene data show CDR1 as SGHTA and CDR2 as FQGNSA. The CDR3 spans 16 residues. CDR3 DNA sequence: TGTGCCAGCAGCTTAGCCCGGTCGATAGCCAAAAACATTCAGTACTTC. It is translated as CASSLARSIAKNIQYF.

This clone turned up a few times. The chain has TRBV7-3 and TRBJ2-1; 7 bases are shared with TRBD2. J lost 9 bases, V lost 5 bases, and 10 bases had no gene match. CDR3 length equals 14 residues. Germline V lookup: CDR1 SGHTA, CDR2 FQGTGA. CDR3 loop: CASSGTSVGGEQFF. CDR3 bases: TGTGCCAGCAGCGGAACTAGCGTTGGGGGTGAGCAGTTCTTC.